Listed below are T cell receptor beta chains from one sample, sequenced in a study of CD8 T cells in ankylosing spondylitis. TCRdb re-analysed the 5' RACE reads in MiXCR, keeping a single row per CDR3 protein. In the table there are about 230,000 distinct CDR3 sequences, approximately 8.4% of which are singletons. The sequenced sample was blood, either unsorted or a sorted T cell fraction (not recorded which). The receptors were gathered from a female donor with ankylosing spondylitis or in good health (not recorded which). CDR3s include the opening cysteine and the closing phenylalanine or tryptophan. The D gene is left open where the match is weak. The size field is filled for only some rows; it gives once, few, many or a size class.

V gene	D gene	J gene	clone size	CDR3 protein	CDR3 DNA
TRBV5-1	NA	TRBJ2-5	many	CASSREDGTKTQYF	TGCGCCAGCAGCAGGGAGGACGGGACGAAGACCCAGTACTTC
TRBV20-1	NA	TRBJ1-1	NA	CSARTGNTVAFF	TGCAGTGCTAGAACTGGGAACACTGTAGCTTTCTTT
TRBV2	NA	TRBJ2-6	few	CASRIPRAGANVLTF	TGTGCCAGCAGGATACCAAGGGCTGGGGCCAACGTCCTGACTTTC
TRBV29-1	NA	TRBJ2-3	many	CSADLRANDQSSTDTQYF	TGCAGCGCTGATCTGCGGGCCAACGATCAATCTAGCACAGATACGCAGTATTTT
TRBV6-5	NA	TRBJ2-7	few	CASPNSYEQYF	TGTGCCAGCCCTAACTCCTACGAGCAGTACTTC
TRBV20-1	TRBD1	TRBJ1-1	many	CSAETGGTEAFF	TGCAGTGCTGAGACAGGGGGCACTGAAGCTTTCTTT
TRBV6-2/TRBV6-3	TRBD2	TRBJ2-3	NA	CASSYSRLADITDTQYF	TGTGCCAGCAGCTACTCCCGACTAGCGGACATCACAGATACGCAGTATTTT
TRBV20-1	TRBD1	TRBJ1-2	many	CSAGTANYGYTF	TGCAGTGCTGGGACAGCTAACTATGGCTACACCTTC
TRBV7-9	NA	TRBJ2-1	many	CASSFPDNEQFF	TGTGCCAGCAGCTTCCCCGACAATGAGCAGTTCTTC
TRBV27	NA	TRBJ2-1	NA	CASSLRLGNEQFF	TGTGCCAGCAGTTTAAGGTTGGGGAATGAGCAGTTCTTC
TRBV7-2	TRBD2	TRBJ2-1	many	CASRTGTSGVLNEQFF	TGTGCCAGCAGAACCGGGACTAGCGGGGTCTTAAATGAGCAGTTCTTC
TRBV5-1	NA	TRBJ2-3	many	CASSLRGALGSQYF	TGCGCCAGCAGCTTGAGGGGGGCCCTCGGATCGCAGTATTTT
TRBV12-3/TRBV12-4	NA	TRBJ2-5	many	CASSLALTGEETQYF	TGTGCCAGCAGTTTAGCGCTAACGGGAGAGGAGACCCAGTACTTC
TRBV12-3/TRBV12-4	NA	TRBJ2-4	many	CASSFDGRRMDIQYF	TGTGCCAGCAGTTTCGACGGACGACGGATGGACATTCAGTACTTC
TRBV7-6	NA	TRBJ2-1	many	CASSLGRTGEQFF	TGTGCCAGCAGCTTAGGACGGACTGGCGAGCAGTTCTTC
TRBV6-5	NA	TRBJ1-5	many	CASRAQGHQPQHF	TGTGCCAGCAGGGCACAGGGCCATCAGCCCCAGCATTTT
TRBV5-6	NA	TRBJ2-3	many	CASTPDPATDTQYF	TGTGCCAGCACCCCGGACCCGGCCACAGATACGCAGTATTTT
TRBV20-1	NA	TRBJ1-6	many	CSARGQANSPLHF	TGCAGTGCTAGAGGACAGGCCAATTCACCCCTCCACTTT
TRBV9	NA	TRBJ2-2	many	CASSPRWGNTGELFF	TGTGCCAGCAGCCCCCGGTGGGGCAACACCGGGGAGCTGTTTTTT
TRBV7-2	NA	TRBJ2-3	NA	CASSLAGVSDTQYF	TGTGCCAGCAGCTTAGCAGGGGTTTCAGATACGCAGTATTTT
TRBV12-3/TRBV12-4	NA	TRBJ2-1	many	CASSSDYGVRFF	TGTGCCAGCAGTTCCGATTACGGGGTACGGTTCTTC
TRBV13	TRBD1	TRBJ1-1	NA	CASSLGTEGEAFF	TGTGCCAGCAGCCTGGGGACAGAGGGTGAAGCTTTCTTT
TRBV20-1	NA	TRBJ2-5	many	CSARDYRQGQETQYF	TGCAGTGCTAGAGATTATCGGCAGGGTCAAGAGACCCAGTACTTC
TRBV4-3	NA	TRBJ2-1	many	CASSQDRSTAWEQFF	TGCGCCAGCAGCCAAGATCGGTCAACAGCGTGGGAGCAGTTCTTC
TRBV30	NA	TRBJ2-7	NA	CAGLDTTAHEQYF	TGTGCCGGATTGGACACCACGGCACACGAGCAGTACTTC
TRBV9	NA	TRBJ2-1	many	CASSVGADNEQFF	TGTGCCAGCAGCGTAGGGGCCGACAATGAGCAGTTCTTC